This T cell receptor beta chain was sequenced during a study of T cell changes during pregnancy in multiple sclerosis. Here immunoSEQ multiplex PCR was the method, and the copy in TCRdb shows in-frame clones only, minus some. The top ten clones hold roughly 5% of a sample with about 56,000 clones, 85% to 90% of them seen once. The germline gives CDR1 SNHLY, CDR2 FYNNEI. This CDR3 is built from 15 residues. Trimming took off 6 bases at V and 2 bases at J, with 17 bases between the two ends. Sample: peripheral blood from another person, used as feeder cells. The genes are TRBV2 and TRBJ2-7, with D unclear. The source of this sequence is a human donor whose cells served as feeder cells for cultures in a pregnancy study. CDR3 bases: TGTGCCAGCAGATTCGGACCTCTTCAAACCTACGAGCAGTACTTC. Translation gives CASRFGPLQTYEQYF.